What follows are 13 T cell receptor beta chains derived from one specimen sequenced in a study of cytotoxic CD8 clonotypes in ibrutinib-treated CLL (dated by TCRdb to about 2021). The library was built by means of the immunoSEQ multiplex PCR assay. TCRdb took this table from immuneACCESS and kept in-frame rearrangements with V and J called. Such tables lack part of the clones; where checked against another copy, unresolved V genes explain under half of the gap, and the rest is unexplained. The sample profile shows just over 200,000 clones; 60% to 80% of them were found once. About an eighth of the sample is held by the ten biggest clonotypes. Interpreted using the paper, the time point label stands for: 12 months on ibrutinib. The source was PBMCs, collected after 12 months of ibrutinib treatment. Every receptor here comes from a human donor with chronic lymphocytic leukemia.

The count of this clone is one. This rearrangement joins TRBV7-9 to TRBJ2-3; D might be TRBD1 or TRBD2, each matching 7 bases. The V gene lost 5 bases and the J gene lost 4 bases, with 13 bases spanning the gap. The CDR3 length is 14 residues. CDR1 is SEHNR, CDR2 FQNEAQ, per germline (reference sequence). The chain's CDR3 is CASSNQGGPDTQYF. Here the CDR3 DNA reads TGTGCCAGCAGCAACCAGGGGGGGCCAGATACGCAGTATTTT.

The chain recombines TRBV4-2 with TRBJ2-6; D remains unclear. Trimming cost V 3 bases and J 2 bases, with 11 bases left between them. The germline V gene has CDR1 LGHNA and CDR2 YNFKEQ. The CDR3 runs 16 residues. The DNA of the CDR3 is TGTGCCAGCAGCCAGTCAATCCTCCCTGGGGCCAACGTCCTGACTTTC. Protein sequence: CASSQSILPGANVLTF.

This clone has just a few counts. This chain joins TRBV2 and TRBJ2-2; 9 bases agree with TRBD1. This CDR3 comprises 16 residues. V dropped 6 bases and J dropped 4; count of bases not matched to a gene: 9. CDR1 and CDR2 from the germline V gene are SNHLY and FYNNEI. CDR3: CASRVLGDRVTGELFF. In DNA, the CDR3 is TGTGCCAGCAGGGTCCTTGGGGACAGGGTCACCGGGGAGCTGTTTTTT. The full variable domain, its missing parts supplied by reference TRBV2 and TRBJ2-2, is EPEVTQTPSHQVTQMGQEVILRCVPISNHLYFYWYRQILGQKVEFLVSFYNNEISEKSEIFDDQFSVERPDGSNFTLKIRSTKLEDSAMYFCASRVLGDRVTGELFFGEGSRLTVL.

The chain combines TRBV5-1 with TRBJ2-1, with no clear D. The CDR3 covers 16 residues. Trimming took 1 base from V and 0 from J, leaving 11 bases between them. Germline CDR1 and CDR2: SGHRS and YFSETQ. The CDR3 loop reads CASSLNSANSYNEQFF. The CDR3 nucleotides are TGCGCCAGCAGCTTGAACAGCGCTAACTCCTACAATGAGCAGTTCTTC.

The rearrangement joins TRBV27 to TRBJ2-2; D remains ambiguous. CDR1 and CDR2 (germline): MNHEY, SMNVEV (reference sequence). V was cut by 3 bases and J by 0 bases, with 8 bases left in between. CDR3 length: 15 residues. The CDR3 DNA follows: TGTGCCAGCAGTTTTGTTCCCCCGAACACCGGGGAGCTGTTTTTT. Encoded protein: CASSFVPPNTGELFF.

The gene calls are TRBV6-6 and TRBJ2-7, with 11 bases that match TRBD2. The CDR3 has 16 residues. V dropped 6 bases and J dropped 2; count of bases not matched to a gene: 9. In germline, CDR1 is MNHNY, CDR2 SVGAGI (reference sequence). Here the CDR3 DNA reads TGTGCCAGCAGCCAAACCACTAGCGGGGGTACCTACGAGCAGTACTTC. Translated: CASSQTTSGGTYEQYF.

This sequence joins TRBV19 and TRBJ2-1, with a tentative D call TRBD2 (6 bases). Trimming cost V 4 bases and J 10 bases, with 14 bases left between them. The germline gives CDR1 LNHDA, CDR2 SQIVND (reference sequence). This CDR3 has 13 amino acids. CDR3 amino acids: CASSTTTSGEQFF. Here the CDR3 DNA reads TGTGCCAGTAGTACCACGACTAGTGGCGAGCAGTTCTTC.

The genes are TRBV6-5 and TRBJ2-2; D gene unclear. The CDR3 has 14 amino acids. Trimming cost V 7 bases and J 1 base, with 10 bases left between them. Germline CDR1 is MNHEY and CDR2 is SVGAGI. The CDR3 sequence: CASTDLGNTGELFF. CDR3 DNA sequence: TGTGCCAGCACCGACCTCGGGAACACCGGGGAGCTGTTTTTT.

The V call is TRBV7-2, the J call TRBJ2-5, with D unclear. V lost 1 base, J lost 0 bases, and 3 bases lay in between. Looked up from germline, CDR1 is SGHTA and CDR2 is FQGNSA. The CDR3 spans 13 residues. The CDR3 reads CASSLGYQETQYF. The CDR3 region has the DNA TGTGCCAGCAGCTTAGGCTACCAAGAGACCCAGTACTTC.

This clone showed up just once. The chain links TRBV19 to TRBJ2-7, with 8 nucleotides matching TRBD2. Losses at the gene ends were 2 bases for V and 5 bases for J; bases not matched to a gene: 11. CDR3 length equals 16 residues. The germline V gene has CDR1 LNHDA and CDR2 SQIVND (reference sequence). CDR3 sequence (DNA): TGTGCCAGTAGTATACGGGAGGGCATGATCGCCCACGAGCAGTACTTC. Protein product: CASSIREGMIAHEQYF.

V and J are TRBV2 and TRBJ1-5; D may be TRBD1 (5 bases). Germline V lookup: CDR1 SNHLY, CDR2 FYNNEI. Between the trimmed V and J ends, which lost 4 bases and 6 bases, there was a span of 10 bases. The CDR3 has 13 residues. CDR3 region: CASSASGSQPQHF. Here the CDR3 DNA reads TGTGCCAGCAGTGCGTCAGGGAGTCAGCCCCAGCATTTT.

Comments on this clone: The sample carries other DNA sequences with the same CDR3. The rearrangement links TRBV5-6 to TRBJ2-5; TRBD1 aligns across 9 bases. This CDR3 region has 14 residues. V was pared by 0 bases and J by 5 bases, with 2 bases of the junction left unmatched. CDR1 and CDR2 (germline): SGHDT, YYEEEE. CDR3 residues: CASSLGQGGETQYF. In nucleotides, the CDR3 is TGTGCCAGCAGCTTGGGACAGGGGGGGGAGACCCAGTACTTC.

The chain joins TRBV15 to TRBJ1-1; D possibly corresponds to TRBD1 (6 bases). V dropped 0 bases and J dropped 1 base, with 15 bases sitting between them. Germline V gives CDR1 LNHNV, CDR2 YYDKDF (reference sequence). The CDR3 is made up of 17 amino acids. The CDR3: CATSREYGTTRNTEAFF. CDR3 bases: TGTGCCACCAGCAGAGAATACGGGACAACGAGGAACACTGAAGCTTTCTTT.